This entry describes one TCR beta chain. In the study's own analysis: It was from reference gene primer amplification that nucleated cell counts were estimated. Here immunoSEQ multiplex PCR was the method, and the copy in TCRdb shows in-frame clones only, minus some. The DNA gave D and trimming, while V, J and clone size come from that table. The data hold about 280,000 clones, with around 84% observed a single time. With 2 bases removed from V and 5 bases from J, the gap between germline ends came to 10 bases. This CDR3 comprises 14 residues. CDR1 is MNHEY, CDR2 SMNVEV, per germline (reference sequence). This entry belongs to a study of blood T cell repertoires in COVID-19. Overall study context: Samples of COVID-19 (acute and convalescent) were obtained from the United States, Italy and Spain.

The chain carries TRBV27 and TRBJ1-5; D possibly corresponds to TRBD1 (6 bases). This receptor was taken from a man between 40 and 49 years old who had been exposed to COVID-19. Sequencing was done on a sample of PBMCs or T cells enriched from blood (not recorded which). CDR3 protein: CASSLGQSDQPQHF. The CDR3 region has the DNA TGTGCCAGCAGTTTAGGACAGTCGGATCAGCCCCAGCATTTT.